This T cell receptor beta chain was found in a study of regulatory T cells in long-lasting Graves disease. Study-level points and caveats: No thyroid tissue was studied; the work used peripheral blood only. Persistent Graves' patients showed a TCR diversity that was lower than that of newly diagnosed ones.

Stated time point: newly diagnosed GD, antithyroid drugs for less than 3 months. PBMC RNA served as the TCR library source. CDR1 and CDR2 from the germline V gene are MGHDK and SYGVNS. The length of the CDR3 is 13 residues. Trimming stripped 2 bases from V and 9 bases from J, with 8 bases between. Arm-PCR of CDR3 regions and iRepertoire HTBI primers were used to build TCR beta libraries. One entry per CDR3 protein results from TCRdb running MiXCR on the multiplex PCR reads. The data hold approximately 400,000 distinct CDR3 sequences, with approximately 15% observed a single time. A remark on this clonotype: Its antigen is currently unknown.

These data are also associated with another study on T cells in Graves' hyperthyroidism and ophthalmopathy.

The source was peripheral blood mononuclear cells (PBMCs), collected at new diagnosis, from a patient treated with antithyroid drugs. The TCR sequence derives from a woman aged 25-40 years with Graves disease. This chain joins TRBV25-1 and TRBJ1-6; no clear D. Written as DNA, the CDR3 is TGTGCCAGCAGTGAAGGGCTGCTTTCACCCCTCCACTTT. Translation gives CASSEGLLSPLHF. The entire variable domain, with the rest obtained from reference TRBV25-1 and TRBJ1-6, is as follows: EADIYQTPRYLVIGTGKKITLECSQTMGHDKMYWYQQDPGMELHLIHYSYGVNSTEKGDLSSESTVSRIRTEHFPLTLESARPSHTSQYLCASSEGLLSPLHFGNGTRLTVT.